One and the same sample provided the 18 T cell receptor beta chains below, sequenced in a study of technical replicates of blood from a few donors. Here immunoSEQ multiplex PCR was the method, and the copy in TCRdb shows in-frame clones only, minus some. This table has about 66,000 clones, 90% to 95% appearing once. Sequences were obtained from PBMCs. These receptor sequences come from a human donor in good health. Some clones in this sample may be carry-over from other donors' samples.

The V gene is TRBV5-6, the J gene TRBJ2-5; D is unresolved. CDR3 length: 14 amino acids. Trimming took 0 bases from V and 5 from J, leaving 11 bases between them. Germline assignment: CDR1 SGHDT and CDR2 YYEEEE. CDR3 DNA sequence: TGTGCCAGCAGCTTGGTTACAGCTACGGAGACCCAGTACTTC. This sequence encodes CASSLVTATETQYF.

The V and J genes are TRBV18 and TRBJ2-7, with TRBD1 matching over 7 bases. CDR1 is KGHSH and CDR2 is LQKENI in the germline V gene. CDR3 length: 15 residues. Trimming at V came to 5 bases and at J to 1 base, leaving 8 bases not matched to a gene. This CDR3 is CASSATGTVSYEQYF. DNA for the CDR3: TGTGCCAGCTCAGCGACAGGGACGGTATCCTACGAGCAGTACTTC.

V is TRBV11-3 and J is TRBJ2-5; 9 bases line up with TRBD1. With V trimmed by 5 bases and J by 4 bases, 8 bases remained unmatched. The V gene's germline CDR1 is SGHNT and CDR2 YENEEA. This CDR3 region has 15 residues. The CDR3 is CASSRGTGLVETQYF. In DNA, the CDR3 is TGTGCCAGCAGCCGAGGGACAGGGTTGGTAGAGACCCAGTACTTC.

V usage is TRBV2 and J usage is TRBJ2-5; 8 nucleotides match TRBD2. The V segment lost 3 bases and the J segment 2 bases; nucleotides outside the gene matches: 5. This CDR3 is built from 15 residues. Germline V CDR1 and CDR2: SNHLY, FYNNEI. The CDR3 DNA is TGTGCCAGCAGTGACGGTCGGGGGGGACAAGAGACCCAGTACTTC. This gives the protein CASSDGRGGQETQYF. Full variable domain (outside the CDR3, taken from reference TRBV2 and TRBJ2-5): EPEVTQTPSHQVTQMGQEVILRCVPISNHLYFYWYRQILGQKVEFLVSFYNNEISEKSEIFDDQFSVERPDGSNFTLKIRSTKLEDSAMYFCASSDGRGGQETQYFGPGTRLLVL.

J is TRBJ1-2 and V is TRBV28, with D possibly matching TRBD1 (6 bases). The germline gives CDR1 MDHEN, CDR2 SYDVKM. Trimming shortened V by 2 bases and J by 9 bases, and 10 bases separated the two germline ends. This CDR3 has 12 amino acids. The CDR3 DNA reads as TGTGCCAGCAGTTTAACTCAGGGGAGCTACACCTTC. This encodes CASSLTQGSYTF.

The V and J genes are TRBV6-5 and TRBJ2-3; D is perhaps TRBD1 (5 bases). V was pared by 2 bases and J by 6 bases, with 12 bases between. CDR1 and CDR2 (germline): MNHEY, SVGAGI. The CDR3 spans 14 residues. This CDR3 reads CASSYGGAQDTQYF. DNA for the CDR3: TGTGCCAGCAGTTACGGTGGGGCCCAGGATACGCAGTATTTT.

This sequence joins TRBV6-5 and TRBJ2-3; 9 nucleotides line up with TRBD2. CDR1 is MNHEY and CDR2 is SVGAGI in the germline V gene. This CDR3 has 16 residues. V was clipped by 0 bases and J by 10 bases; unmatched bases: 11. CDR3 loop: CASSYSTGRGGFSQYF. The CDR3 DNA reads TGTGCCAGCAGTTACTCGACCGGGCGGGGGGGCTTCTCGCAGTATTTT.

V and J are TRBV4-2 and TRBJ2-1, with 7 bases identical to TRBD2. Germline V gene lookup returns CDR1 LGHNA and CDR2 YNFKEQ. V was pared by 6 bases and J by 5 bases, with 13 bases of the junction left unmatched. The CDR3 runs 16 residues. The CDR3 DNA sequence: TGTGCCAGCAGTCTTGGCTGGCCTAGCGGCGACAATGAGCAGTTCTTC. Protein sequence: CASSLGWPSGDNEQFF.

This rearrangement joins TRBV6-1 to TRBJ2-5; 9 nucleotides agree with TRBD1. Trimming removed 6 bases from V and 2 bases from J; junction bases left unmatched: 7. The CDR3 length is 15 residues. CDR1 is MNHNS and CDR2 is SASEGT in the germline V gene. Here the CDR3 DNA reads TGTGCCAGCAGACCCGACAGGGGGAGACAAGAGACCCAGTACTTC. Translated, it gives CASRPDRGRQETQYF.

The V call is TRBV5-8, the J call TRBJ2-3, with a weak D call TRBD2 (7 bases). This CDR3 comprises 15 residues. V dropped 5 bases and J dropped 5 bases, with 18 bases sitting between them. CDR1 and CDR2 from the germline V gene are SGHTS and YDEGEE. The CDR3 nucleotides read TGTGCCAGCAGGGGGGGGCTCAGCAGGGGAGATACGCAGTATTTT. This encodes CASRGGLSRGDTQYF.

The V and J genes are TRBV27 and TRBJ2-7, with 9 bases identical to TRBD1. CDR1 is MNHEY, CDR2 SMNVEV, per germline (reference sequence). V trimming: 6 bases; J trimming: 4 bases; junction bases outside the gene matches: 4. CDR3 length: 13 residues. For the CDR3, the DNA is TGTGCCAGCAGGCCGGGACAGGGTTACGAGCAGTACTTC. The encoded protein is CASRPGQGYEQYF.

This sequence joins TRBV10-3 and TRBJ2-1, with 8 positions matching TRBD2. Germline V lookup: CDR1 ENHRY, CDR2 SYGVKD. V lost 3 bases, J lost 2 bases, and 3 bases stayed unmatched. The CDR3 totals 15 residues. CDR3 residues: CAISETGLAYNEQFF. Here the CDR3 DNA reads TGTGCCATCAGTGAAACGGGACTAGCCTACAATGAGCAGTTCTTC.

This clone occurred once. DNA for the CDR3: TGCAGCGTTGATGGCGGGCGGGGTCGGTCGCTAGATACGCAGTATTTT. It translates to CSVDGGRGRSLDTQYF. The rearrangement links TRBV29-1 to TRBJ2-3; D possibly corresponds to TRBD2 (6 bases). From germline, CDR1 is SQVTM and CDR2 ANQGSEA. V lost 3 bases to trimming and J lost 5 bases, with 21 bases between them. This CDR3 is built from 16 residues.

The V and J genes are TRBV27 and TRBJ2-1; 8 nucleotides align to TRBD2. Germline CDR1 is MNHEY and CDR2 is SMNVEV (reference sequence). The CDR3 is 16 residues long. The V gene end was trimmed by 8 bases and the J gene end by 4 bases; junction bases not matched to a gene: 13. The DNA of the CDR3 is TGTGCCAGCCACAAAGGGGCGGGAGGCCAATACAATGAGCAGTTCTTC. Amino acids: CASHKGAGGQYNEQFF.

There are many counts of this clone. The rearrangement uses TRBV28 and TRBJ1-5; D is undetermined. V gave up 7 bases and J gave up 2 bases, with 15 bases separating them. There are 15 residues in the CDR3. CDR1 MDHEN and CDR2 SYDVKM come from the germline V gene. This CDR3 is CASTVAPWGNQPQHF. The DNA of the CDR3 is TGTGCCAGCACCGTAGCGCCCTGGGGCAATCAGCCCCAGCATTTT.

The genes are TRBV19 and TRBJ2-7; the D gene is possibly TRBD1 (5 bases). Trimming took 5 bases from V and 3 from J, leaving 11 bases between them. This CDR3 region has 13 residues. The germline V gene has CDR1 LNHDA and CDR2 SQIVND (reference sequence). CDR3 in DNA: TGTGCCAGTAGTTACGACAGCCTCTACGAGCAGTACTTC. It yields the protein CASSYDSLYEQYF. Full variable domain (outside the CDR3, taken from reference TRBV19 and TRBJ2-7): DGGITQSPKYLFRKEGQNVTLSCEQNLNHDAMYWYRQDPGQGLRLIYYSQIVNDFQKGDIAEGYSVSREKKESFPLTVTSAQKNPTAFYLCASSYDSLYEQYFGPGTRLTVT.

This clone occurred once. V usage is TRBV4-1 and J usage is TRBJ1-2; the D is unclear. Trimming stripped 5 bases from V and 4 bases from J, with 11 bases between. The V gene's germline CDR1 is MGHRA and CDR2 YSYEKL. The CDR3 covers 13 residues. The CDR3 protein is CASSIRVAYGYTF. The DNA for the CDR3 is TGCGCCAGCAGCATACGGGTGGCCTATGGCTACACCTTC.

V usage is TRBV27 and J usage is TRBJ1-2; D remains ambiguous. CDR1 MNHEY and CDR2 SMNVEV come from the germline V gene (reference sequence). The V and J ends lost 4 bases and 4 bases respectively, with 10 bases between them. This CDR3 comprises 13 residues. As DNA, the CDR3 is TGTGCCAGCAGTTCCACTGAGCTCTATGGCTACACCTTC. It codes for CASSSTELYGYTF.